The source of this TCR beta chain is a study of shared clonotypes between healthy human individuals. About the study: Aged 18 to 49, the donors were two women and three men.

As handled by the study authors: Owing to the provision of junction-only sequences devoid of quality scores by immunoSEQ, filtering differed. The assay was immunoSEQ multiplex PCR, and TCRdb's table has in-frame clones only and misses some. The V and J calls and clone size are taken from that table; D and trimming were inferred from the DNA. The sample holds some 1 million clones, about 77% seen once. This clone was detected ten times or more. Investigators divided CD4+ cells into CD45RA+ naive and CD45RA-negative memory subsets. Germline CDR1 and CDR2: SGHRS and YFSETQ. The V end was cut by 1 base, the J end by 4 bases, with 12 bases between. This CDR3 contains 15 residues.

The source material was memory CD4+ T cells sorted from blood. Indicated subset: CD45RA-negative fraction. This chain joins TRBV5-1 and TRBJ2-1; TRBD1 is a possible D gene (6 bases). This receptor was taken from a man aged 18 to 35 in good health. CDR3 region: CASSLRGDTYNEQFF. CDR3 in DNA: TGCGCCAGCAGCTTGAGAGGGGACACTTACAATGAGCAGTTCTTC.